This T cell receptor (beta chain) comes out of a study of T cells in Graves' hyperthyroidism and ophthalmopathy. Regarding the study as a whole: Before onset, ophthalmopathy was predicted by the model a median approximately 6.5 months earlier.

This clonotype was counted ten times or more. The antigen is unknown. With duration under 3 months, ophthalmopathy was active: Clinical Activity Score at least 3, NOSPECS at least 4. Any patient presenting with uncontrolled infection, other autoimmune disease, pregnancy or lactation was left out. V gave up 4 bases and J gave up 2 bases, with 20 bases separating them. The CDR3 is 16 amino acids. Germline CDR1 GTSNPN, CDR2 SVGIG (reference sequence). Using RNA transcripts as the source, TCR beta CDR3 regions were amplified. The study used the HTBI primer set for a first-round RT-PCR of the TCR CDR3. MiXCR, applied by TCRdb to the multiplex PCR reads, yields one record per CDR3 protein. Among approximately 600,000 distinct CDR3 sequences, more than 20% were seen once, and the ten largest hold over 30%.

This sequence joins TRBV30 and TRBJ1-1, with D possibly matching TRBD1 (5 bases). Sequencing was carried out using blood. The TCR sequence derives from a young man with Graves' ophthalmopathy. The CDR3: CAWIGILGGVNTEAFF. Written as DNA, the CDR3 is TGTGCCTGGATTGGGATCTTAGGAGGGGTCAACACTGAAGCTTTCTTT. Full variable domain (outside the CDR3, taken from reference TRBV30 and TRBJ1-1): SQTIHQWPATLVQPVGSPLSLECTVEGTSNPNLYWYRQAAGRGLQLLFYSVGIGQISSEVPQNLSASRPQDRQFILSSKKLLLSDSGFYLCAWIGILGGVNTEAFFGQGTRLTVV.